Below are 29 T cell receptor beta chains sequenced from a single sample in a study of T cell repertoires in cytomegalovirus infection (dated by TCRdb to 2018 to 2020). The reads were generated on an Illumina HiSeq 1500. TCRdb reprocessed the public reads (quality trimming at Q25 with fastp, clone calling with MiXCR) and kept in-frame beta chains. A single entry per CDR3 protein holds the most common genes and DNA from its merged rows. For this sample the table gives under 800,000 distinct CDR3 sequences, of which approximately 24% were detected only once. The ten biggest clones cover 7% to 9% of the sample. Sequencing was performed on CD8+ T cells from PBMCs. These TCRs come from a human donor in good health (CMV status not recorded). Some clones in this sample may be carry-over from other donors' samples.

The table lists this clonotype with a few counts. The chain has TRBV14 and TRBJ1-1; D gene ambiguous. Trimming pared 1 base from V and 6 bases from J, leaving 9 bases between. Germline CDR1 is SGHDN and CDR2 is FVKESK. This CDR3 has 13 residues. CDR3 bases: TGTGCCAGCAGCCAAGGAGTTGGACCTGAAGCTTTCTTT. This codes for CASSQGVGPEAFF.

A remark on this clonotype: A read error is possible here, since a much larger clone lies one base away. V is TRBV7-8 and J is TRBJ2-7, with 7 nucleotides matching TRBD1. Trimming cost V 0 bases and J 5 bases; bases outside gene matches: 10. Germline assignment: CDR1 SGHVS and CDR2 FQNEAQ. This CDR3 contains 16 residues. For the CDR3, the DNA is TGTGCCAGCAGCTTAGCTTTTTCACAGGGGACAAACGAGCAGTACTTC. Its protein is CASSLAFSQGTNEQYF.

The table lists this clonotype with many counts. V is TRBV7-9 and J is TRBJ2-1, with unresolved D. CDR1 is SEHNR and CDR2 is FQNEAQ in the germline V gene (reference sequence). Deletions cut 3 bases from V and 6 bases from J, with 18 bases between. The CDR3 loop spans 16 amino acids. The chain's CDR3 is CASSFLSRLVGNEQFF. CDR3 coding DNA: TGTGCCAGCAGCTTTTTAAGTCGACTGGTAGGCAATGAGCAGTTCTTC.

Only a few counts were recorded for this clonotype. This chain links TRBV29-1 with TRBJ1-2; possible D gene TRBD1, 5 bases. Trimming cost V 2 bases and J 4 bases, with 14 bases left between them. In germline, CDR1 is SQVTM, CDR2 ANQGSEA. The CDR3 has 14 residues. The CDR3 DNA sequence: TGCAGCGTTGAATCGGGCAGGGCGGGCTATGGCTACACCTTC. Protein: CSVESGRAGYGYTF.

The sample holds many counts of this clonotype. The rearrangement uses TRBV12-3 or TRBV12-4 and TRBJ2-2; D is unclear. CDR3 length equals 14 residues. V was clipped by 3 bases and J by 5 bases, with 10 bases between them. The CDR3: CASSFIPRTGELFF. CDR3 nucleotide sequence: TGTGCCAGCAGTTTCATACCGAGGACCGGGGAGCTGTTTTTT.

The V call is TRBV7-9, the J call TRBJ2-5; D tentatively reads TRBD1 or TRBD2 (6 bases each). The V gene's germline CDR1 is SEHNR and CDR2 FQNEAQ (reference sequence). Trimming took off 5 bases at V and 3 bases at J, with 16 bases between the two ends. The length of the CDR3 is 15 residues. CDR3 loop: CASSLGGPPEETQYF. The CDR3, as DNA: TGTGCCAGCAGCCTGGGGGGCCCACCAGAAGAGACCCAGTACTTC.

The CDR3 DNA sequence: TGTGCCAGTAGTTCCGGGGACATTTTGCAAGAGACCCAGTACTTC. As protein: CASSSGDILQETQYF. The J gene is TRBJ2-5, the V gene TRBV19; D possibly corresponds to TRBD1 (6 bases). Germline lookup yields CDR1 LNHDA and CDR2 SQIVND (reference sequence). The ends were cut back, 5 bases at V and 2 bases at J, with 15 bases in the middle. The CDR3 has 15 residues.

This clonotype has more than one count but fewer than ten. The CDR3 spells CSARDIGGNEQFF. CDR3 coding DNA: TGCAGTGCTAGAGATATAGGCGGGAATGAGCAGTTCTTC. The chain has TRBV20-1 and TRBJ2-1; maybe TRBD2 (5 bases). CDR1 DFQATT and CDR2 SNEGSKA come from the germline V gene (reference sequence). The CDR3 has 13 residues. V was shortened by 0 bases and J by 7 bases, with 10 bases between the two germline ends.

Only a few counts were recorded for this clonotype. The V gene is TRBV5-5, the J gene TRBJ1-1; no firm D call. This CDR3 is built from 13 residues. The V end lost 4 bases, the J end lost 5 bases, and 12 bases lay between the germline ends. CDR1 SGHKS and CDR2 YYEKEE come from the germline V gene (reference sequence). The CDR3 sequence: CASSSPPPTEAFF. In nucleotides, the CDR3 is TGTGCCAGCAGCAGCCCCCCACCGACTGAAGCTTTCTTT.

The chain uses TRBV6-6 and TRBJ2-7, with 8 bases that match TRBD1. J was trimmed by 5 bases and V by 4 bases; bases with no gene match: 7. Germline lookup yields CDR1 MNHNY and CDR2 SVGAGI (reference sequence). CDR3 length: 14 residues. Here the CDR3 DNA reads TGTGCCAGCAGTTTACTGGTGACAGGGGACGAGCAGTACGTC. Its translation is CASSLLVTGDEQYV.

The V gene is TRBV25-1, the J gene TRBJ1-1; D is perhaps TRBD1 (5 bases). V was clipped by 7 bases and J by 6 bases, with 21 bases between them. Germline V gene lookup returns CDR1 MGHDK and CDR2 SYGVNS. The CDR3 has 15 amino acids. CDR3 in DNA: TGTGCCAGCACCCCTGCTCCCCGGGGGGTCTCTGAAGCTTTCTTT. Translated: CASTPAPRGVSEAFF.

This clonotype was seen many times. This chain connects TRBV7-9 to TRBJ1-1; D gene ambiguous. V lost 5 bases to trimming and J lost 0 bases, with 13 bases between them. Germline-derived CDR1 and CDR2 are SEHNR and FQNEAQ (reference sequence). The CDR3 spans 15 residues. As DNA, the CDR3 is TGTGCCAGCAGCCGCCTGGGATCAATGAACACTGAAGCTTTCTTT. As protein: CASSRLGSMNTEAFF. Based on the CDR3 plus reference TRBV7-9 and TRBJ1-1, the full variable domain is DTGVSQNPRHKITKRGQNVTFRCDPISEHNRLYWYRQTLGQGPEFLTYFQNEAQLEKSRLLSDRFSAERPKGSFSTLEIQRTEQGDSAMYLCASSRLGSMNTEAFFGQGTRLTVV.

This clonotype appeared many times. The gene calls are TRBV7-6 and TRBJ2-6, with D uncertain. CDR3 length equals 16 residues. From germline, CDR1 is SGHVS and CDR2 FNYEAQ. Trimming removed 1 base at V and 0 bases at J, with 7 bases between. CDR3 region: CASSLVFRSGANVLTF. CDR3 nucleotide sequence: TGTGCCAGCAGCTTAGTTTTCCGCTCTGGGGCCAACGTCCTGACTTTC.

This clonotype was seen a few times. CDR3: CASSPFGGSTDTQYF. The CDR3 nucleotides are TGTGCCAGCAGCCCATTTGGGGGGAGCACAGATACGCAGTATTTT. The chain uses TRBV7-6 and TRBJ2-3; D may be TRBD2 (6 bases). Germline V CDR1 and CDR2: SGHVS, FNYEAQ. The germline V and J ends were trimmed by 5 bases and 0 bases, with 12 bases remaining between them. The CDR3 totals 15 residues. Full variable domain (rest looked up from reference TRBV7-6 and TRBJ2-3): GAGVSQSPRYKVTKRGQDVALRCDPISGHVSLYWYRQALGQGPEFLTYFNYEAQQDKSGLPNDRFSAERPEGSISTLTIQRTEQRDSAMYRCASSPFGGSTDTQYFGPGTRLTVL.

CDR3: CSAEYSTEAFF. As DNA, the CDR3 is TGCAGCGCCGAGTACAGCACTGAAGCTTTCTTT. The chain couples TRBV29-1 to TRBJ1-1, with D uncertain. V was clipped by 7 bases and J by 4 bases, with 10 bases between them. The CDR3 is made up of 11 amino acids. Per the germline V gene, CDR1 is SQVTM and CDR2 is ANQGSEA.

The V call is TRBV12-3 or TRBV12-4, the J call TRBJ2-3; D perhaps matches TRBD2 (5 bases). The CDR3 spans 14 residues. Trimming stripped 6 bases from V and 4 bases from J, with 14 bases between. CDR3 in amino acids: CASSPAPLADTQYF. CDR3 DNA: TGTGCCAGCAGCCCCGCTCCACTAGCAGATACGCAGTATTTT.

This clonotype showed up just a few times. The genes are TRBV6-5 and TRBJ2-3; D possibly matches TRBD1 or TRBD2 (5 bases each). The germline CDR1 and CDR2 sequences are MNHEY and SVGAGI. This CDR3 spans 15 amino acids. Trimming pared 5 bases from V and 0 bases from J, leaving 12 bases between. CDR3 in DNA: TGTGCCAGCAGTGGGGACGGGCTTAGCACAGATACGCAGTATTTT. Protein product: CASSGDGLSTDTQYF.

The table lists this clonotype with many counts. This chain joins TRBV6-2 or TRBV6-3 and TRBJ2-3; a possible D gene is TRBD1 (6 bases). The germline gives CDR1 MNHEY, CDR2 SVGEGT. The V and J ends lost 5 bases and 4 bases respectively, with 16 bases between them. This CDR3 is built from 15 residues. DNA for the CDR3: TGTGCCAGCAGTACCGGGACACAGGAGGCAGATACGCAGTATTTT. Its translation is CASSTGTQEADTQYF.

This sequence joins TRBV20-1 and TRBJ2-7; possibly TRBD1 for D (5 bases). Deletions cut 1 base from V and 5 bases from J, with 12 bases between. The length of the CDR3 is 13 residues. Per the germline V gene, CDR1 is DFQATT and CDR2 is SNEGSKA (reference sequence). The CDR3, as DNA: TGCAGTGCTAGAGGCAGGGTTAGAGACGAGCAGTACGTC. The encoded protein is CSARGRVRDEQYV.

There are a few counts of this clonotype. The chain joins TRBV6-5 to TRBJ2-5; the D is unclear. The germline CDR1 and CDR2 sequences are MNHEY and SVGAGI. This CDR3 contains 14 residues. Between the trimmed V and J ends, which lost 8 bases and 1 base, there was a span of 14 bases. Here the CDR3 reads CASSPQQTQETQYF. The CDR3 DNA follows: TGTGCCAGCTCCCCGCAGCAGACCCAAGAGACCCAGTACTTC.

This clonotype has a count of ten or more. One junction end does not reproduce the germline sequence, and a read error may be involved. The rearrangement links TRBV12-3 or TRBV12-4 to TRBJ2-7; D unclear. There are 12 residues in the CDR3. The CDR3 nucleotides are TGTGCCAGCAGCTTAGGATACTACGAGCAGTACTTC. Its translation is CASSLGYYEQYF.

This clonotype was found a few times. The rearrangement joins TRBV29-1 to TRBJ1-2, with D possibly matching TRBD1 (5 bases). There are 12 residues in the CDR3. Germline V gene sequence: CDR1 SQVTM, CDR2 ANQGSEA. Trimming shortened V by 4 bases and J by 5 bases, and 11 bases separated the two germline ends. The CDR3, as DNA: TGCAGCGTTGGTCTTCGGGGGTATGGCTACACCTTC. Amino acids: CSVGLRGYGYTF.

V usage is TRBV7-9 and J usage is TRBJ1-2; 12 bases line up with TRBD1. Per the germline V gene, CDR1 is SEHNR and CDR2 is FQNEAQ (reference sequence). J was trimmed by 4 bases and V by 7 bases; bases with no gene match: 7. The CDR3 is made up of 15 amino acids. As DNA, the CDR3 is TGTGCCAGCACCGGGGGACAGGGGGCGTCCTATGGCTACACCTTC. It is translated as CASTGGQGASYGYTF.

This clonotype was counted between two and nine times. This chain joins TRBV19 and TRBJ2-1, with 9 bases aligning to TRBD2. V shed 10 bases and J 5 bases; nucleotides not matched to a gene: 3. The CDR3 is made up of 12 amino acids. The germline V gene has CDR1 LNHDA and CDR2 SQIVND (reference sequence). The CDR3 loop reads CATRLADNEQFF. CDR3 in DNA: TGTGCCACGAGACTAGCGGACAATGAGCAGTTCTTC.

The chain uses TRBV7-9 and TRBJ2-1, with D tentatively TRBD2 (7 bases). CDR1 is SEHNR, CDR2 FQNEAQ, per germline (reference sequence). The CDR3 runs to 15 residues. Trimming removed 1 base at V and 8 bases at J, with 15 bases between. The CDR3: CASSLGPGGGDEQFF. CDR3 nucleotides: TGTGCCAGCAGCTTAGGCCCGGGGGGCGGGGATGAGCAGTTCTTC.

In its sample, this clonotype was seen many times. The chain combines TRBV6-2 or TRBV6-3 with TRBJ2-1; the D gene is possibly TRBD2 (5 bases). The CDR3 has 16 amino acids. Germline V lookup: CDR1 MNHEY, CDR2 SVGEGT. V was shortened by 0 bases and J by 2 bases, with 11 bases between the two germline ends. The CDR3 DNA follows: TGTGCCAGCAGTTACTCAATAGCAGCGGCCTACAATGAGCAGTTCTTC. Translation: CASSYSIAAAYNEQFF.

This clonotype showed up just a few times. This chain joins TRBV12-3 or TRBV12-4 and TRBJ2-1; 10 bases align to TRBD2. Trimming cost V 6 bases and J 1 base; bases outside gene matches: 3. The CDR3 covers 15 residues. The CDR3: CASRGLAVSYNEQFF. CDR3 DNA sequence: TGTGCCAGCAGAGGACTAGCGGTTTCCTACAATGAGCAGTTCTTC.

The chain links TRBV14 to TRBJ2-1; unclear D gene. The germline gives CDR1 SGHDN, CDR2 FVKESK. V gave up 3 bases and J gave up 0 bases, with 12 bases separating them. This CDR3 has 16 residues. In nucleotides, the CDR3 is TGTGCCAGCAGCCAGCCGGGCCCAAGCTCCTACAATGAGCAGTTCTTC. It is translated as CASSQPGPSSYNEQFF.

In this sample, this clonotype turned up a few times. J is TRBJ2-2 and V is TRBV6-2 or TRBV6-3, with D uncertain. The CDR3 length is 12 residues. The V end was cut by 7 bases, the J end by 4 bases, with 7 bases between. Germline V gene data show CDR1 as MNHEY and CDR2 as SVGEGT. DNA for the CDR3: TGTGCCAGCATCGCGCCCACCGGGGAGCTGTTTTTT. Amino acids: CASIAPTGELFF.